The 29 T cell receptor beta chains below come from one sample, sequenced in a study of blood T cell repertoires in COVID-19. Assay used: immunoSEQ multiplex PCR; TCRdb lists only in-frame clones, some missing. The sample shows some 82,000 clones, 75% to 95% of them seen only once. The sequenced sample consisted of peripheral blood. The source is a woman aged 45-59 years in a cohort sampled during active COVID-19.

The chain combines TRBV5-1 with TRBJ2-7; TRBD2 agrees at 8 bases. Germline V gives CDR1 SGHRS, CDR2 YFSETQ. This CDR3 has 15 residues. The trim removed 0 bases at V and 0 bases at J, leaving 2 bases unmatched. The CDR3 DNA follows: TGCGCCAGCAGCTTGGATACTAGCGGCTCCTACGAGCAGTACTTC. Its translation: CASSLDTSGSYEQYF.

The rearrangement links TRBV6-1 to TRBJ1-6, with D possibly matching TRBD1 (5 bases). This CDR3 is built from 15 residues. Trimming left V 2 bases short and J 4 bases short, with 9 bases between. Germline CDR1 is MNHNS and CDR2 is SASEGT. The chain's CDR3 is CASSELGGYNSPLHF. DNA for the CDR3: TGTGCCAGCAGTGAATTGGGGGGTTATAATTCACCCCTCCACTTT.

This chain links TRBV7-2 with TRBJ2-1, with a weak D call TRBD2 (6 bases). Germline V CDR1 and CDR2: SGHTA, FQGNSA. With 5 bases removed from V and 7 bases from J, the gap between germline ends came to 21 bases. The CDR3 is made up of 16 amino acids. The CDR3, as DNA: TGTGCCAGCAGCCCATGGGGACTCCTTACCACAAATGAGCAGTTCTTC. Amino acids: CASSPWGLLTTNEQFF.

The V call is TRBV7-3, the J call TRBJ2-1, with D perhaps matching TRBD2 (6 bases). The CDR3 extends over 16 amino acids. The germline CDR1 and CDR2 sequences are SGHTA and FQGTGA. V shed 2 bases and J shed 4 bases, with 15 bases lying between them. The CDR3 bases are TGTGCCAGCAGCTTATCAGGGAGCGGGTCATACAATGAGCAGTTCTTC. Translation: CASSLSGSGSYNEQFF.

J is TRBJ2-5 and V is TRBV19; 11 nucleotides agree with TRBD2. Germline assignment: CDR1 LNHDA and CDR2 SQIVND (reference sequence). This CDR3 has 17 amino acids. The V gene end was trimmed by 7 bases and the J gene end by 5 bases; junction bases not matched to a gene: 15. The CDR3 coding sequence is TGTGCCAGTACAATAAGGCGAATAGCGGGGGGGCGTGAGACCCAGTACTTC. It translates to CASTIRRIAGGRETQYF.

The sample holds a few counts of this clone. The gene calls are TRBV12-3 or TRBV12-4 and TRBJ1-3; D ambiguous. With 3 bases removed from V and 3 bases from J, the gap between germline ends came to 6 bases. This CDR3 region has 13 residues. The CDR3: CASSFSGGNTIYF. In nucleotides, the CDR3 is TGTGCCAGCAGTTTTTCAGGTGGAAACACCATATATTTT.

The chain uses TRBV10-1 and TRBJ1-1, with TRBD1 identical over 11 bases. CDR1 WNHNN and CDR2 SYGVQD come from the germline V gene (reference sequence). Germline trimming cut 4 bases from V and 3 bases from J; bases unmatched to any gene: 4. The length of the CDR3 is 15 residues. The CDR3 region is CASSAGTGGDTEAFF. CDR3 in DNA: TGCGCCAGCAGTGCCGGGACAGGGGGAGACACTGAAGCTTTCTTT.

This chain links TRBV2 with TRBJ2-7, with a tentative D call TRBD2 (5 bases). Trimming took 6 bases from V and 5 from J, leaving 11 bases between them. This CDR3 comprises 12 residues. Germline loops: CDR1 SNHLY, CDR2 FYNNEI. The CDR3, as DNA: TGTGCCAGCAGGGCGGGCAGTGACGAGCAGTACTTC. Its protein is CASRAGSDEQYF.

In this sample, this clone turned up once. V and J are TRBV11-2 and TRBJ1-2, with D maybe TRBD1 (6 bases). The germline CDR1 and CDR2 sequences are SGHAT and FQNNGV. Trimming removed 5 bases at V and 4 bases at J, with 8 bases between. The CDR3 totals 12 residues. Written as DNA, the CDR3 is TGTGCCAGCAGCCCAGGGGTCTATGGCTACACCTTC. It is translated as CASSPGVYGYTF.

In the case of this clone: One junction end disagrees with the germline gene, perhaps due to a read error. The V and J genes are TRBV13 and TRBJ1-1; D ambiguous. Germline assignment: CDR1 PRHDT and CDR2 FYEKMQ (reference sequence). The CDR3 is made up of 12 amino acids. The CDR3 DNA is TGTGCCAGCAGCTTATTTAACAATGAAGCTTTCTTT. Translating it yields CASSLFNNEAFF. The complete variable domain, with remaining parts taken from reference TRBV13 and TRBJ1-1, reads AAGVIQSPRHLIKEKRETATLKCYPIPRHDTVYWYQQGPGQDPQFLISFYEKMQSDKGSIPDRFSAQQFSDYHSELNMSSLELGDSALYFCASSLFNNEAFFGQGTRLTVV.

The V and J genes are TRBV29-1 and TRBJ1-4; D is unresolved. The CDR3 contains 13 residues. Germline lookup yields CDR1 SQVTM and CDR2 ANQGSEA. The germline V and J ends were trimmed by 6 bases and 3 bases, with 11 bases remaining between them. CDR3 coding DNA: TGCAGCGTCACGGGAGTTTCTAATGAAAAACTGTTTTTT. As protein: CSVTGVSNEKLFF.

This chain connects TRBV5-1 to TRBJ2-7; D unclear. Trimming left V 5 bases short and J 0 bases short, with 15 bases between. Per the germline V gene, CDR1 is SGHRS and CDR2 is YFSETQ. The CDR3 is 15 amino acids. The CDR3 loop reads CASRSLEWSSYEQYF. The CDR3 DNA sequence: TGCGCCAGCAGGTCGTTGGAGTGGAGCTCCTACGAGCAGTACTTC.

The V and J genes are TRBV5-1 and TRBJ2-7; TRBD1 aligns across 9 bases. The V and J ends lost 0 bases and 3 bases, in that order; junction bases with no gene match: 4. There are 15 residues in the CDR3. The V gene's germline CDR1 is SGHRS and CDR2 YFSETQ. Here the CDR3 reads CASSLGQGVSYEQYF. The CDR3 coding sequence is TGCGCCAGCAGCTTGGGACAGGGGGTCAGCTACGAGCAGTACTTC.

This rearrangement joins TRBV11-1 to TRBJ1-4; possible D gene TRBD1, 6 bases. The CDR3 loop spans 13 amino acids. Trimming pared 5 bases from V and 7 bases from J, leaving 11 bases between. The V gene's germline CDR1 is SGHAT and CDR2 FQDESV (reference sequence). CDR3 protein: CASSRTVGEKLFF. Here the CDR3 DNA reads TGTGCCAGCAGCCGGACAGTAGGTGAAAAACTGTTTTTT.

The V call is TRBV14, the J call TRBJ2-5; 8 bases map to TRBD2. V trimming: 2 bases; J trimming: 3 bases; junction bases outside the gene matches: 5. This CDR3 contains 15 residues. Looked up from germline, CDR1 is SGHDN and CDR2 is FVKESK. CDR3 sequence: CASSQSGGAKETQYF. As DNA, the CDR3 is TGTGCCAGCAGCCAATCCGGGGGGGCTAAAGAGACCCAGTACTTC.

J is TRBJ1-2 and V is TRBV19; D remains ambiguous. CDR3 length: 14 residues. The germline V gene encodes CDR1 LNHDA and CDR2 SQIVND (reference sequence). The V and J ends lost 6 bases and 8 bases respectively, with 19 bases between them. DNA of the CDR3: TGTGCCAGTAGCCAAACCCGGGAGGATAGGGGCTACACCTTC. Protein sequence: CASSQTREDRGYTF.

V and J are TRBV13 and TRBJ2-7, with 14 bases that match TRBD2. There are 19 residues in the CDR3. V dropped 2 bases and J dropped 4; count of bases not matched to a gene: 13. The germline V gene encodes CDR1 PRHDT and CDR2 FYEKMQ (reference sequence). The CDR3 here is CASSLLTGTSGSGPYEQYF. For the CDR3, the DNA is TGTGCCAGCAGCTTACTCACCGGGACTAGCGGGAGTGGGCCATACGAGCAGTACTTC. Combining the CDR3 with reference TRBV13 and TRBJ2-7 gives the whole variable domain AAGVIQSPRHLIKEKRETATLKCYPIPRHDTVYWYQQGPGQDPQFLISFYEKMQSDKGSIPDRFSAQQFSDYHSELNMSSLELGDSALYFCASSLLTGTSGSGPYEQYFGPGTRLTVT.

The V and J genes are TRBV3-1 (or the pseudogene TRBV3-2) and TRBJ1-6; D ambiguous. This CDR3 is 16 amino acids long. V gave up 2 bases and J gave up 14 bases, with 22 bases separating them. Germline CDR1 reads LGHDT; CDR2 reads YNNKEL (reference sequence). CDR3 amino acids: CASSQSARPPAGALHF. The CDR3 region has the DNA TGTGCCAGCAGCCAATCGGCTAGACCCCCCGCGGGAGCCCTCCACTTT.

The chain couples TRBV28 to TRBJ2-7; unclear D gene. V lost 5 bases to trimming and J lost 4 bases, with 6 bases between them. Germline CDR1 MDHEN, CDR2 SYDVKM. CDR3 length equals 11 residues. The CDR3 reads CASSAGYEQYF. In nucleotides, the CDR3 is TGTGCCAGCAGTGCAGGTTACGAGCAGTACTTC.

A single count supports this clone. This sequence joins TRBV6-5 and TRBJ2-7, with 7 bases matching TRBD2. V shed 6 bases and J 4 bases; nucleotides not matched to a gene: 6. Germline loops: CDR1 MNHEY, CDR2 SVGAGI. This CDR3 spans 13 amino acids. The CDR3 sequence is CASRSGTEYEQYF. Here the CDR3 DNA reads TGTGCCAGCAGAAGCGGGACGGAATACGAGCAGTACTTC.

The chain couples TRBV21-1 to TRBJ2-2; the table's D call, TRBD1, has no DNA check behind it. TRBV21-1 is a listed pseudogene. The CDR3 has 17 residues. The CDR3: CASGILGTGQFTGELFF. CDR3 nucleotides: TGTGCCAGCGGGATCTTAGGAACAGGGCAGTTTACCGGGGAGCTGTTTTTT.

The chain has TRBV30 and TRBJ1-5, with 7 bases fitting TRBD1. V was pared by 1 base and J by 5 bases, with 2 bases of the junction left unmatched. The germline V gene has CDR1 GTSNPN and CDR2 SVGIG (reference sequence). CDR3 length equals 13 residues. CDR3 DNA: TGTGCCTGGAGTGGACAGGGAGATCAGCCCCAGCATTTT. Its protein is CAWSGQGDQPQHF.

The chain links TRBV6-4 to TRBJ2-2; 7 positions match TRBD1. Germline V lookup: CDR1 MRHNA, CDR2 SNTAGT. The trim removed 5 bases at V and 6 bases at J, leaving 12 bases unmatched. The length of the CDR3 is 16 residues. CDR3 sequence reads: CASSPGTVQFSGELFF. The CDR3 nucleotides are TGTGCCAGCAGTCCCGGGACAGTTCAATTTTCCGGGGAGCTGTTTTTT.

This rearrangement joins TRBV28 to TRBJ1-2; TRBD1 might be the D (6 bases). Per germline, CDR1 MDHEN and CDR2 SYDVKM. The CDR3 length is 14 residues. Trimming removed 6 bases at V and 0 bases at J, with 11 bases between. CDR3 coding DNA: TGTGCCAGCAGCAAGGGGGTTCCTAACTATGGCTACACCTTC. The encoded protein is CASSKGVPNYGYTF.

This rearrangement joins TRBV7-9 to TRBJ1-4; D possibly corresponds to TRBD1 (6 bases). Trimming took 5 bases from V and 8 from J, leaving 18 bases between them. This CDR3 is built from 15 residues. CDR1 and CDR2 (germline): SEHNR, FQNEAQ (reference sequence). The CDR3 region has the DNA TGTGCCAGCAGCCCCGAGGGACAACGAGGCGAAAAACTGTTTTTT. It specifies CASSPEGQRGEKLFF.

The CDR3 region is CASSLDSGGARETQYF. For the CDR3, the DNA is TGCGCCAGCAGCTTGGATAGCGGGGGGGCACGTGAGACCCAGTACTTC. The V and J genes are TRBV5-1 and TRBJ2-5; 11 nucleotides agree with TRBD2. Trimming at V came to 0 bases and at J to 5 bases, leaving 6 bases not matched to a gene. CDR1 SGHRS and CDR2 YFSETQ come from the germline V gene. The CDR3 sequence is 16 residues long.

V usage is TRBV5-1 and J usage is TRBJ2-3; 9 nucleotides match TRBD2. This CDR3 has 20 residues. After removal of 3 bases from V and 4 bases from J, the junction contained 21 bases not matched to a gene. Germline CDR1 reads SGHRS; CDR2 reads YFSETQ. In DNA form, the CDR3 reads TGCGCCAGCAGCTCCCAAGGCAGGGGGAGTCTAGCGGGGAAGGCAGATACGCAGTATTTT. It specifies CASSSQGRGSLAGKADTQYF.

The chain links TRBV13 to TRBJ2-2, with D uncertain. Trimming left V 5 bases short and J 5 bases short, with 9 bases between. This CDR3 has 13 residues. CDR1 is PRHDT and CDR2 is FYEKMQ in the germline V gene (reference sequence). Here the CDR3 reads CASSLRQTGELFF. CDR3 in DNA: TGTGCCAGCAGCCTCAGACAAACCGGGGAGCTGTTTTTT.

The rearrangement links TRBV9 to TRBJ2-5, with TRBD2 matching 7 bases. This CDR3 is built from 14 residues. The trim removed 4 bases at V and 5 bases at J, leaving 8 bases unmatched. Germline V CDR1 and CDR2: SGDLS, YYNGEE. CDR3 region: CASSSSGNGETQYF. In nucleotides, the CDR3 is TGTGCCAGCAGCTCAAGCGGGAATGGGGAGACCCAGTACTTC.